Listed here are 25 T cell receptor beta chains from one sample, sequenced in a study of early T cells in non-severe SARS-CoV-2 infection. Each CDR3 protein is one row after TCRdb ran MiXCR on the 5' RACE reads. The sample carries tens of thousands of distinct CDR3 sequences, around 15% recorded once. The material sequenced was whole blood. The source is an adult who was a healthcare worker with PCR-confirmed SARS-CoV-2 infection or an uninfected control (not recorded which).

The rearrangement links TRBV28 to TRBJ2-1, with D possibly being TRBD2 (6 bases). Per the germline V gene, CDR1 is MDHEN and CDR2 is SYDVKM. The length of the CDR3 is 14 residues. Deletions cut 4 bases from V and 5 bases from J, with 12 bases between. As DNA, the CDR3 is TGTGCCAGCAGTTCGGGGGTGCCGAACAATGAGCAGTTCTTC. Its protein product is CASSSGVPNNEQFF.

The rearrangement joins TRBV9 to TRBJ2-1, with 8 nucleotides matching TRBD2. This CDR3 contains 16 residues. Looked up from germline, CDR1 is SGDLS and CDR2 is YYNGEE. Unmatched junction bases numbered 2, after V lost 0 bases and J lost 0 bases. The CDR3, as DNA: TGTGCCAGCAGCGTAGGTCTAGCGGGCTCCTACAATGAGCAGTTCTTC. Translated: CASSVGLAGSYNEQFF. Full variable domain (missing parts from reference TRBV9 and TRBJ2-1): DSGVTQTPKHLITATGQRVTLRCSPRSGDLSVYWYQQSLDQGLQFLIQYYNGEERAKGNILERFSAQQFPDLHSELNLSSLELGDSALYFCASSVGLAGSYNEQFFGPGTRLTVL.

The chain links TRBV20-1 to TRBJ2-7; TRBD1 might be the D (6 bases). V was shortened by 2 bases and J by 0 bases, with 17 bases between the two germline ends. Germline V CDR1 and CDR2: DFQATT, SNEGSKA (reference sequence). The length of the CDR3 is 16 residues. The CDR3 nucleotides are TGCAGTGCTAGAACAAGCCGGGACATAAGCTCCTACGAGCAGTACTTC. Translation: CSARTSRDISSYEQYF.

A few counts support this clonotype. The chain has TRBV7-9 and TRBJ1-5; 9 bases line up with TRBD1. The CDR3 loop spans 16 amino acids. Looked up from germline, CDR1 is SEHNR and CDR2 is FQNEAQ (reference sequence). V lost 1 base to trimming and J lost 2 bases; unmatched junction nucleotides: 3. The CDR3 region is CASSLGGQGGNQPQHF. The CDR3 nucleotides are TGTGCCAGCAGCTTAGGGGGACAGGGTGGCAATCAGCCCCAGCATTTT.

In this sample, this clonotype turned up once. The J gene is TRBJ2-7, the V gene TRBV6-4; 9 positions match TRBD2. CDR1 is MRHNA, CDR2 SNTAGT, per germline. V was pared by 0 bases and J by 5 bases, with 5 bases of the junction left unmatched. The CDR3 runs 15 residues. The CDR3 coding sequence is TGTGCCAGCAGTGACTCGGCGGGAGGGCCCCACGAGCAGTACTTC. This translates into CASSDSAGGPHEQYF.

This clonotype was picked up many times. The V call is TRBV12-3 or TRBV12-4, the J call TRBJ1-2; maybe TRBD1 (5 bases). The CDR3 length is 12 residues. V was pared by 5 bases and J by 5 bases, with 9 bases between. The CDR3 is CASSTGGYGYTF. The CDR3 DNA sequence: TGTGCCAGCAGTACCGGGGGGTATGGCTACACCTTC.

This clonotype was recorded many times. V is TRBV3-1 and J is TRBJ2-6; D uncertain. This CDR3 is built from 18 residues. Trimming took off 4 bases at V and 2 bases at J, with 18 bases between the two ends. The V gene's germline CDR1 is LGHDT and CDR2 YNNKEL (reference sequence). CDR3 DNA sequence: TGTGCCAGCAGCCGAAACCCGACGGTGTGGACTGGGGCCAACGTCCTGACTTTC. Encoded protein: CASSRNPTVWTGANVLTF.

The CDR3 sequence: CASSSTGATDTQYF. The CDR3 DNA sequence: TGTGCCAGCAGCTCTACCGGGGCCACAGATACGCAGTATTTT. The chain employs TRBV7-3 and TRBJ2-3; TRBD1 or TRBD2 may be the D gene (5 bases each). The CDR3 runs 14 residues. V lost 4 bases to trimming and J lost 2 bases, with 10 bases between them. The germline gives CDR1 SGHTA, CDR2 FQGTGA.

This clonotype turned up a few times. The rearrangement joins TRBV7-2 to TRBJ2-1, with TRBD2 identical over 10 bases. The CDR3 covers 17 residues. The V and J ends lost 5 bases and 8 bases, in that order; junction bases with no gene match: 15. Per germline, CDR1 SGHTA and CDR2 FQGNSA. The CDR3 bases are TGTGCCAGCAGCAAAGGGGCTAGCGGGGGACTGGCCTATGAGCAGTTCTTC. Amino acid sequence: CASSKGASGGLAYEQFF.

The genes are TRBV19 and TRBJ2-7; D is uncertain. CDR1 LNHDA and CDR2 SQIVND come from the germline V gene (reference sequence). The CDR3 has 13 residues. Trimming shortened V by 2 bases and J by 5 bases, and 10 bases separated the two germline ends. The CDR3 loop reads CASSIRPSHEQYF. The CDR3 DNA reads TGTGCCAGTAGTATACGTCCGAGCCACGAGCAGTACTTC.

This clonotype was counted only a few times. CDR3 amino acids: CSVLGQGDSQHF. The CDR3 nucleotides read TGCAGCGTGTTGGGACAGGGCGATTCCCAGCATTTT. The chain carries TRBV29-1 and TRBJ1-5, with 9 bases identical to TRBD1. Germline values: CDR1 SQVTM, CDR2 ANQGSEA. V shed 6 bases, J shed 11 bases, and the junction held 8 bases outside the gene matches. CDR3 length: 12 amino acids.

The chain combines TRBV12-3 or TRBV12-4 with TRBJ1-1, with a possible D match to TRBD1 (5 bases). Trimming stripped 8 bases from V and 5 bases from J, with 21 bases between. This CDR3 is 15 amino acids long. CDR3 bases: TGTGCCAGCTCCCGGGACTCACCGGTGAGGACTGAAGCTTTCTTT. Translated, it gives CASSRDSPVRTEAFF.

The rearrangement links TRBV6-5 to TRBJ2-6; 9 nucleotides line up with TRBD1. The germline V gene has CDR1 MNHEY and CDR2 SVGAGI. The ends lost 2 bases at V and 3 bases at J; junction bases unmatched: 5. CDR3 length: 17 amino acids. The CDR3 DNA is TGTGCCAGCAGTTACGGGGACAGGGAGAGTGGGGCCAACGTCCTGACTTTC. As protein: CASSYGDRESGANVLTF.

This clonotype was detected only a few times. The V call is TRBV7-3, the J call TRBJ2-1; TRBD2 matches at 8 bases. Germline assignment: CDR1 SGHTA and CDR2 FQGTGA. The J segment lost 4 bases and the V segment lost 8 bases, leaving 7 bases of the junction unmatched. The CDR3 is made up of 14 amino acids. The CDR3 DNA reads TGTGCCAGCTCAGGGAGCGGGAGTTACAATGAGCAGTTCTTC. Translating it yields CASSGSGSYNEQFF.

The chain combines TRBV7-3 with TRBJ2-6; a weak D match, TRBD1 (5 bases). The CDR3 spans 17 residues. CDR1 is SGHTA, CDR2 FQGTGA, per germline. The V and J ends lost 0 bases and 0 bases respectively, with 9 bases between them. The CDR3 is CASSLTTAFSGANVLTF. For the CDR3, the DNA is TGTGCCAGCAGCTTAACGACAGCCTTCTCTGGGGCCAACGTCCTGACTTTC.

The sample holds many counts of this clonotype. The rearrangement joins TRBV5-1 to TRBJ1-6; D is undetermined. Per the germline V gene, CDR1 is SGHRS and CDR2 is YFSETQ. V was trimmed by 0 bases and J by 0 bases, leaving 7 bases between them. The CDR3 covers 16 residues. The CDR3: CASSLDPSSYNSPLHF. The CDR3 DNA reads as TGCGCCAGCAGCTTGGACCCGAGCTCCTATAATTCACCCCTCCACTTT.

The chain joins TRBV9 to TRBJ1-1; D is uncertain. V was trimmed by 3 bases and J by 0 bases, leaving 12 bases between them. In germline, CDR1 is SGDLS, CDR2 YYNGEE. The CDR3 is 15 residues long. The CDR3 bases are TGTGCCAGCAGCGCAGGACCCTCACTGAACACTGAAGCTTTCTTT. Its protein product is CASSAGPSLNTEAFF. The variable domain in full, completed from reference TRBV9 and TRBJ1-1, reads DSGVTQTPKHLITATGQRVTLRCSPRSGDLSVYWYQQSLDQGLQFLIQYYNGEERAKGNILERFSAQQFPDLHSELNLSSLELGDSALYFCASSAGPSLNTEAFFGQGTRLTVV.

As DNA, the CDR3 is TGCGCCAGCAGGAGGACAGGGACCTACGAGCAGTACTTC. This encodes CASRRTGTYEQYF. The J gene is TRBJ2-7, the V gene TRBV5-1, with 8 bases matching TRBD1. CDR1 SGHRS and CDR2 YFSETQ come from the germline V gene. The ends lost 5 bases at V and 2 bases at J; junction bases unmatched: 3. The CDR3 runs to 13 residues.

The rearrangement uses TRBV4-1 and TRBJ1-5; no clear D. This CDR3 contains 16 residues. From germline, CDR1 is MGHRA and CDR2 YSYEKL. Trimming stripped 3 bases from V and 6 bases from J, with 18 bases between. CDR3 region: CASSHSRSSEGQPQHF. CDR3 DNA sequence: TGCGCCAGCAGCCACAGCCGGTCCTCAGAGGGTCAGCCCCAGCATTTT.

The V gene is TRBV28, the J gene TRBJ1-1; D ambiguous. The CDR3 length is 14 residues. Germline V CDR1 and CDR2: MDHEN, SYDVKM. V lost 4 bases, J lost 0 bases, and 9 bases lay in between. The chain's CDR3 is CASSYHGVNTEAFF. CDR3 DNA sequence: TGTGCCAGCAGTTACCACGGAGTGAACACTGAAGCTTTCTTT. The complete variable domain, with remaining parts taken from reference TRBV28 and TRBJ1-1, reads DVKVTQSSRYLVKRTGEKVFLECVQDMDHENMFWYRQDPGLGLRLIYFSYDVKMKEKGDIPEGYSVSREKKERFSLILESASTNQTSMYLCASSYHGVNTEAFFGQGTRLTVV.

The chain recombines TRBV6-6 with TRBJ1-1, with no clear D. The length of the CDR3 is 11 residues. From germline, CDR1 is MNHNY and CDR2 SVGAGI (reference sequence). V lost 6 bases and J 3 bases, leaving 5 bases between the germline ends. CDR3 region: CASRADTEAFF. DNA for the CDR3: TGTGCCAGCAGGGCCGACACTGAAGCTTTCTTT.

The chain combines TRBV6-2 or TRBV6-3 with TRBJ2-7; maybe TRBD1 (6 bases). CDR3 size: 14 residues. CDR1 and CDR2 from the germline V gene are MNHEY and SVGEGT. Deletions cut 5 bases from V and 1 base from J, with 12 bases between. The CDR3 loop reads CASSPGHFSYEQYF. DNA for the CDR3: TGTGCCAGCAGTCCGGGACACTTTTCCTACGAGCAGTACTTC.

The chain uses TRBV12-3 or TRBV12-4 and TRBJ2-4; 7 bases map to TRBD1. This CDR3 has 16 residues. Losses at the gene ends were 5 bases for V and 2 bases for J; bases not matched to a gene: 9. The CDR3 DNA is TGTGCCAGCAGTACCGGACAGGAATATACCAAAAACATTCAGTACTTC. It yields the protein CASSTGQEYTKNIQYF.

This chain links TRBV12-3 or TRBV12-4 with TRBJ2-5; D is ambiguous. Trimming removed 0 bases from V and 4 bases from J, with 6 bases in between. The CDR3 is made up of 13 amino acids. This CDR3 is CASSLATTETQYF. The CDR3 nucleotides read TGTGCCAGCAGTTTAGCTACGACAGAGACCCAGTACTTC.

This clonotype was detected many times. This CDR3 is CASTKRQAVFQTDTGELFF. Written as DNA, the CDR3 is TGTGCCAGCACCAAACGACAAGCAGTCTTTCAAACGGACACCGGGGAGCTGTTTTTT. The J gene is TRBJ2-2, the V gene TRBV7-6; D not resolved. The CDR3 is 19 residues long. Trimming cost V 7 bases and J 3 bases, with 27 bases left between them. Germline-derived CDR1 and CDR2 are SGHVS and FNYEAQ. The entire variable domain, with the rest obtained from reference TRBV7-6 and TRBJ2-2, is as follows: GAGVSQSPRYKVTKRGQDVALRCDPISGHVSLYWYRQALGQGPEFLTYFNYEAQQDKSGLPNDRFSAERPEGSISTLTIQRTEQRDSAMYRCASTKRQAVFQTDTGELFFGEGSRLTVL.